This TCR beta chain was retrieved from a study of breast tumors, draining lymph nodes, adjacent tissues. Findings and limits, study-wide: Tumor and nontumor repertoires were significantly more similar in luminal-like than in basal-like breast cancer. Tumor repertoires ranked between lymph nodes and nontumor tissue in diversity, with V and J gene preferences.

This clonotype was seen many times. Its antigen is not known. Axillary draining lymph nodes of breast cancer patients supplied the node samples. TCRdb used MiXCR to reprocess the multiplex PCR reads, holding one entry per CDR3 protein. Of 190,000 or so distinct CDR3 sequences listed, around 33% are singletons. Material for sequencing was axillary lymph node tissue. The sequence was collected from a female donor with breast cancer. Some clones in this sample may be carry-over from other donors' samples.

The CDR3 protein is CASSFWGGEQYF. CDR3 bases: TGTGCCAGCAGCTTTTGGGGCGGCGAGCAGTACTTC. This chain connects TRBV7-2 to TRBJ2-7, with a weak D call TRBD1 (5 bases). Germline V lookup: CDR1 SGHTA, CDR2 FQGNSA. The CDR3 is made up of 12 amino acids. V was pared by 3 bases and J by 6 bases, with 9 bases between. Variable domain in full (rest from reference TRBV7-2 and TRBJ2-7): GAGVSQSPSNKVTEKGKDVELRCDPISGHTALYWYRQSLGQGLEFLIYFQGNSAPDKSGLPSDRFSAERTGGSVSTLTIQRTQQEDSAVYLCASSFWGGEQYFGPGTRLTVT.